The 22 T cell receptor beta chains in this list originate from one sample, sequenced in a study of blood T cell repertoires in COVID-19. Assay used: immunoSEQ multiplex PCR; TCRdb lists only in-frame clones, some missing. The sample has some 200,000 clones; 86% are singletons. Input material: peripheral blood. The source is a man aged 45 to 65 with acute or convalescent COVID-19.

DNA for the CDR3: TGTGCCAGCAGCTTAGCGCGGAGGTACGAGCAGTACTTC. Translation gives CASSLARRYEQYF. This chain joins TRBV7-2 and TRBJ2-7; a possible D gene is TRBD2 (5 bases). Germline CDR1 and CDR2: SGHTA and FQGNSA. V dropped 0 bases and J dropped 4 bases, with 7 bases sitting between them. The CDR3 extends over 13 amino acids.

This chain uses TRBV7-2 with TRBJ1-2, with D unclear. Trimming removed 5 bases at V and 4 bases at J, with 20 bases between. Germline CDR1 and CDR2: SGHTA and FQGNSA. This CDR3 region has 16 residues. This chain's CDR3 is CASSPTREEKFYGYTF. In DNA form, the CDR3 reads TGTGCCAGCAGCCCCACGCGGGAGGAAAAGTTCTATGGCTACACCTTC.

The chain links TRBV27 to TRBJ1-2, with 7 bases fitting TRBD1. From germline, CDR1 is MNHEY and CDR2 SMNVEV (reference sequence). The CDR3 is made up of 14 amino acids. After removal of 6 bases from V and 4 bases from J, the junction contained 8 bases not matched to a gene. The CDR3 loop is CASSLQGFGYGYTF. The DNA of the CDR3 is TGTGCCAGCAGCTTACAGGGGTTTGGCTATGGCTACACCTTC.

The chain is built from TRBV19 and TRBJ1-3, with TRBD1 as a possible D gene (5 bases). V was pared by 2 bases and J by 0 bases, with 14 bases between. CDR1 is LNHDA and CDR2 is SQIVND in the germline V gene (reference sequence). The CDR3 spans 17 residues. CDR3 residues: CASSIQGPQYSGNTIYF. DNA for the CDR3: TGTGCCAGTAGTATACAGGGTCCCCAGTACTCTGGAAACACCATATATTTT. The full variable domain, its missing parts supplied by reference TRBV19 and TRBJ1-3, is DGGITQSPKYLFRKEGQNVTLSCEQNLNHDAMYWYRQDPGQGLRLIYYSQIVNDFQKGDIAEGYSVSREKKESFPLTVTSAQKNPTAFYLCASSIQGPQYSGNTIYFGEGSWLTVV.

The chain is built from TRBV7-2 and TRBJ2-2, with 7 nucleotides matching TRBD2. CDR3 size: 16 residues. Germline V gene sequence: CDR1 SGHTA, CDR2 FQGNSA. J lost 4 bases, V lost 8 bases, and 13 bases had no gene match. CDR3 sequence: CASRGGSGVITGELFF. The CDR3 bases are TGTGCCAGCCGCGGAGGGAGCGGGGTTATCACCGGGGAGCTGTTTTTT.

V and J are TRBV5-1 and TRBJ1-1, with 8 bases identical to TRBD1. Per germline, CDR1 SGHRS and CDR2 YFSETQ. This CDR3 contains 13 residues. V lost 0 bases and J lost 12; bases outside the gene matches: 7. This CDR3 is CASSLVPGQDPFF. CDR3 nucleotide sequence: TGCGCCAGCAGCTTGGTCCCGGGACAGGACCCTTTCTTT. The full variable domain, in which reference TRBV5-1 and TRBJ1-1 provide the parts outside the CDR3, is KAGVTQTPRYLIKTRGQQVTLSCSPISGHRSVSWYQQTPGQGLQFLFEYFSETQRNKGNFPGRFSGRQFSNSRSEMNVSTLELGDSALYLCASSLVPGQDPFFGQGTRLTVV.

Points on this clone: The same CDR3 is also encoded by other DNA sequences in this sample. The chain has TRBV18 and TRBJ2-1, with a tentative D call TRBD2 (5 bases). The V and J ends lost 0 bases and 0 bases respectively, with 9 bases between them. Per germline, CDR1 KGHSH and CDR2 LQKENI. The CDR3 consists of 16 residues. The CDR3 sequence: CASSPPSGGSYNEQFF. CDR3 coding DNA: TGTGCCAGCTCACCACCGTCTGGAGGCTCCTACAATGAGCAGTTCTTC.

V gene TRBV5-1 combines with J gene TRBJ2-5; 7 nucleotides agree with TRBD2. The CDR3 spans 15 residues. Looked up from germline, CDR1 is SGHRS and CDR2 is YFSETQ. Trimming took 2 bases from V and 4 from J; bases not matched to a gene: 8. The CDR3: CASSFLAVVRETQYF. The CDR3 region has the DNA TGCGCCAGCAGCTTCCTAGCGGTGGTACGAGAGACCCAGTACTTC.

This rearrangement joins TRBV27 to TRBJ2-7, with 7 bases fitting TRBD1. This CDR3 is built from 14 residues. CDR1 is MNHEY, CDR2 SMNVEV, per germline (reference sequence). The junction had 10 bases not matched to a gene; V was cut back by 5 bases and J by 6 bases. The CDR3 loop reads CASSAAMDRREQYF. The CDR3 DNA is TGTGCCAGCAGTGCCGCTATGGACAGGCGCGAGCAGTACTTC.

The genes are TRBV18 and TRBJ2-7, with 8 positions matching TRBD1. The CDR3 runs 14 residues. Per germline, CDR1 KGHSH and CDR2 LQKENI. Trimming removed 6 bases from V and 0 bases from J; junction bases left unmatched: 4. This chain's CDR3 is CASSRQGSSYEQYF. CDR3 coding DNA: TGTGCCAGCTCGAGACAGGGGAGCTCCTACGAGCAGTACTTC.

The chain combines TRBV5-6 with TRBJ1-2; the match to TRBD1 covers 9 bases. J was trimmed by 5 bases and V by 0 bases; bases with no gene match: 5. CDR3 length equals 15 residues. CDR1 and CDR2 from the germline V gene are SGHDT and YYEEEE. For the CDR3, the DNA is TGTGCCAGCAGCTTGGGGACAGGGGAAGTTTATGGCTACACCTTC. Protein: CASSLGTGEVYGYTF.

The chain joins TRBV5-1 to TRBJ1-1; D possibly corresponds to TRBD1 (5 bases). Between the trimmed V and J ends, which lost 0 bases and 1 base, there was a span of 13 bases. CDR1 and CDR2 (germline): SGHRS, YFSETQ. This CDR3 comprises 16 residues. The CDR3 protein is CASSLAQGWGNTEAFF. CDR3 sequence (DNA): TGCGCCAGCAGCTTGGCGCAGGGCTGGGGGAACACTGAAGCTTTCTTT.

V usage is TRBV19 and J usage is TRBJ2-1; D may be TRBD1 (6 bases). V was trimmed by 4 bases and J by 0 bases, leaving 13 bases between them. This CDR3 has 16 amino acids. Germline V gene lookup returns CDR1 LNHDA and CDR2 SQIVND (reference sequence). CDR3 nucleotides: TGTGCCAGTAGTAAACAGGGAAAGAGCTCCTACAATGAGCAGTTCTTC. Encoded protein: CASSKQGKSSYNEQFF.

This sequence joins TRBV6-4 and TRBJ2-1, with 9 bases lining up with TRBD1. The CDR3 is 15 residues long. Germline CDR1 and CDR2: MRHNA and SNTAGT. With 3 bases clipped from V and 10 bases from J, the junction kept 10 bases outside the gene matches. CDR3 loop: CASSESGTGQLEQFF. DNA of the CDR3: TGTGCCAGCAGTGAATCGGGGACAGGGCAACTCGAGCAGTTCTTC.

V and J are TRBV5-4 and TRBJ2-6; unclear D gene. The length of the CDR3 is 16 residues. Looked up from germline, CDR1 is SGHNT and CDR2 is YYREEE (reference sequence). With 2 bases removed from V and 1 base from J, the gap between germline ends came to 10 bases. The DNA for the CDR3 is TGTGCCAGCAGCTTAGGCAGCAGGTCTGGGGCCAACGTCCTGACTTTC. As protein: CASSLGSRSGANVLTF.

To note about this clone: Other DNA sequences in the same sample also yield this CDR3. The V gene is TRBV2, the J gene TRBJ1-5; 7 nucleotides align to TRBD1. Germline V gives CDR1 SNHLY, CDR2 FYNNEI. J gave up 4 bases and V 4 bases, and 4 bases lay outside the gene matches. The CDR3 is 14 residues long. As DNA, the CDR3 is TGTGCCAGCAGTGGACAGGGTCGGAATCAGCCCCAGCATTTT. Translation: CASSGQGRNQPQHF.

The gene calls are TRBV7-4 and TRBJ2-7, with 8 bases that match TRBD1. Germline loops: CDR1 SGHVT, CDR2 SQSDAQ. V lost 5 bases and J lost 4; bases outside the gene matches: 7. The CDR3 contains 14 residues. This CDR3 reads CASSTRTGRYEQYF. CDR3 nucleotides: TGTGCCAGCAGCACCCGGACAGGGCGGTACGAGCAGTACTTC.

Turning to this clone: The sample contains more than one DNA sequence encoding this CDR3. This sequence joins TRBV5-1 and TRBJ1-4; D remains ambiguous. Trimming cost V 0 bases and J 0 bases, with 6 bases left between them. The CDR3 contains 15 residues. Germline CDR1 reads SGHRS; CDR2 reads YFSETQ. The CDR3 reads CASSLDQTTNEKLFF. In nucleotides, the CDR3 is TGCGCCAGCAGCTTGGATCAGACAACTAATGAAAAACTGTTTTTT. Based on the CDR3 plus reference TRBV5-1 and TRBJ1-4, the full variable domain is KAGVTQTPRYLIKTRGQQVTLSCSPISGHRSVSWYQQTPGQGLQFLFEYFSETQRNKGNFPGRFSGRQFSNSRSEMNVSTLELGDSALYLCASSLDQTTNEKLFFGSGTQLSVL.

This clone was seen a few times. J is TRBJ2-1 and V is TRBV18, with a weak D call TRBD2 (6 bases). Germline V gene sequence: CDR1 KGHSH, CDR2 LQKENI. The germline V and J ends were trimmed by 4 bases and 4 bases, with 8 bases remaining between them. The CDR3 spans 13 residues. The CDR3 DNA is TGTGCCAGCTCACTTGGGACTTACAATGAGCAGTTCTTC. Amino acid sequence: CASSLGTYNEQFF.

This sequence joins TRBV15 and TRBJ1-1; D may be TRBD1 (5 bases). Germline V gene sequence: CDR1 LNHNV, CDR2 YYDKDF (reference sequence). This CDR3 spans 16 amino acids. V was shortened by 0 bases and J by 1 base, with 12 bases between the two germline ends. DNA of the CDR3: TGTGCCACCAGCAGAGAACTCGGGGGTTCGAACACTGAAGCTTTCTTT. Residues: CATSRELGGSNTEAFF.

In its sample, this clone was seen once. This chain links TRBV7-6 with TRBJ2-2, with D possibly being TRBD1 (6 bases). The CDR3 is 14 residues long. V was pared by 5 bases and J by 4 bases, with 11 bases between. Germline V gene lookup returns CDR1 SGHVS and CDR2 FNYEAQ. CDR3 region: CASSHGQLTGELFF. CDR3 coding DNA: TGTGCCAGCAGCCATGGACAGCTCACCGGGGAGCTGTTTTTT.

The chain employs TRBV7-9 and TRBJ1-6, with unresolved D. From germline, CDR1 is SEHNR and CDR2 FQNEAQ (reference sequence). Trimming took off 4 bases at V and 10 bases at J, with 14 bases between the two ends. This CDR3 has 14 amino acids. The CDR3 here is CASSSTSQRSPLHF. The DNA of the CDR3 is TGTGCCAGCAGCTCAACCTCACAGCGGTCACCCCTCCACTTT.